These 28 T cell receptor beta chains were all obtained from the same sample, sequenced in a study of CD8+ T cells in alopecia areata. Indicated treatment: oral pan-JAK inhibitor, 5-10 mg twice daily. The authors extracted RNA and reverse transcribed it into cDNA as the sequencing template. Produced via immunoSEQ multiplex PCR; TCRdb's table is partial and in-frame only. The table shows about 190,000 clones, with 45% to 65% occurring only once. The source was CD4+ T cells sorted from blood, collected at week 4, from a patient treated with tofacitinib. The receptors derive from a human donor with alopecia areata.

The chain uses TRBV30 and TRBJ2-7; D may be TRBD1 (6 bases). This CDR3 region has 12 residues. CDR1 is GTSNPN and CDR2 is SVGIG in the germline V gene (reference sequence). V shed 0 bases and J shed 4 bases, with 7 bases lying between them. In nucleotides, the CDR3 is TGTGCCTGGAGTGTAACAGGGTACGAGCAGTACTTC. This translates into CAWSVTGYEQYF. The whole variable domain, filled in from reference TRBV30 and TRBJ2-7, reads SQTIHQWPATLVQPVGSPLSLECTVEGTSNPNLYWYRQAAGRGLQLLFYSVGIGQISSEVPQNLSASRPQDRQFILSSKKLLLSDSGFYLCAWSVTGYEQYFGPGTRLTVT.

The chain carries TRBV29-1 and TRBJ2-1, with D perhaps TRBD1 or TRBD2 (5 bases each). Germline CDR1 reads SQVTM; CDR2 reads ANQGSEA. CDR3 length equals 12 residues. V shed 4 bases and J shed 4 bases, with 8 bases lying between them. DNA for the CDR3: TGCAGCGTTGTCAGGGAGTACAATGAGCAGTTCTTC. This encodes CSVVREYNEQFF.

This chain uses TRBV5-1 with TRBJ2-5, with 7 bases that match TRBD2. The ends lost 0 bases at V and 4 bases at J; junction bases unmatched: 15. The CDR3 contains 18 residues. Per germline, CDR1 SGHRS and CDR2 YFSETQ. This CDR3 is CASSLASGLPLGRETQYF. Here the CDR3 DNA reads TGCGCCAGCAGCTTGGCCTCGGGACTACCCCTCGGGAGAGAGACCCAGTACTTC.

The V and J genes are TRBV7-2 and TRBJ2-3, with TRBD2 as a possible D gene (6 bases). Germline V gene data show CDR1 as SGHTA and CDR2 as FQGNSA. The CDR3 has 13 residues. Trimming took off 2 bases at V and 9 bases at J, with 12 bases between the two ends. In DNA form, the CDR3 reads TGTGCCAGCAGCTTATCGACTAGACCCACGCAGTATTTT. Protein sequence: CASSLSTRPTQYF.

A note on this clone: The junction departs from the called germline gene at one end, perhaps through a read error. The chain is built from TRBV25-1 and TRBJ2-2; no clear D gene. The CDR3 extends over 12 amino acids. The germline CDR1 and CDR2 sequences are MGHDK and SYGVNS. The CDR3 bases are TGTGCCAGCAGTAAATACACCGGGGAGCTGTTTTTT. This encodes CASSKYTGELFF. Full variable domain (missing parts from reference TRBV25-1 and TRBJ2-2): EADIYQTPRYLVIGTGKKITLECSQTMGHDKMYWYQQDPGMELHLIHYSYGVNSTEKGDLSSESTVSRIRTEHFPLTLESARPSHTSQYLCASSKYTGELFFGEGSRLTVL.

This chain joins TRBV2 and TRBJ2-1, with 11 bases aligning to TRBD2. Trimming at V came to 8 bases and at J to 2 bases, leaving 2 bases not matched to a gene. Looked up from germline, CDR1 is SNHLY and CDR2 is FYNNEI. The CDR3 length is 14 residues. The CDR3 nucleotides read TGTGCCAGCGAACTAGCGGGGGCCTACAATGAGCAGTTCTTC. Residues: CASELAGAYNEQFF.

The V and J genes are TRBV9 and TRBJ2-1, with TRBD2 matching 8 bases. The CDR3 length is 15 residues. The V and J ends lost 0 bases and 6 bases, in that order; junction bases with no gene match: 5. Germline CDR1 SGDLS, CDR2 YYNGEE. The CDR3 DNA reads TGTGCCAGCAGCGTAGGGGGCGGGAGGCTCAATGAGCAGTTCTTC. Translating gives CASSVGGGRLNEQFF.

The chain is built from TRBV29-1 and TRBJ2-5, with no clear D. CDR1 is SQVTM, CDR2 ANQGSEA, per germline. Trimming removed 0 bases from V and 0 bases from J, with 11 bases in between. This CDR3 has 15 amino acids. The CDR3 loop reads CSVEEESRNQETQYF. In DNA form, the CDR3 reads TGCAGCGTTGAAGAAGAATCGAGGAACCAAGAGACCCAGTACTTC.

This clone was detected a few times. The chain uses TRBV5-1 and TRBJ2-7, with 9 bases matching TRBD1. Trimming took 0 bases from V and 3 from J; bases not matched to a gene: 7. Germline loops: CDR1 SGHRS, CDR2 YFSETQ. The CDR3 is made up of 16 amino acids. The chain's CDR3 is CASSLVLGQGYYEQYF. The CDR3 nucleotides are TGCGCCAGCAGCTTGGTTCTGGGACAGGGATACTACGAGCAGTACTTC.

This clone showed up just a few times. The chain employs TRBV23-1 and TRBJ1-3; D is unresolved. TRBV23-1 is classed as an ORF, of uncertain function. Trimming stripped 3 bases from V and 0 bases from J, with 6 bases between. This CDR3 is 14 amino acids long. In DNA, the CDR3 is TGCGCCAGCAGTCAGCCAAGCTCTGGAAACACCATATATTTT. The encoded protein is CASSQPSSGNTIYF.

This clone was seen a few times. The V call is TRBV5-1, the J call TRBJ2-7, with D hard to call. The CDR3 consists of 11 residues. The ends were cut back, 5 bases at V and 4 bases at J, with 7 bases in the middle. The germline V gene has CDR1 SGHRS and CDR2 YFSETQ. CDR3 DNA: TGCGCCAGCAGTGCCGAATACGAGCAGTACTTC. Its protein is CASSAEYEQYF.

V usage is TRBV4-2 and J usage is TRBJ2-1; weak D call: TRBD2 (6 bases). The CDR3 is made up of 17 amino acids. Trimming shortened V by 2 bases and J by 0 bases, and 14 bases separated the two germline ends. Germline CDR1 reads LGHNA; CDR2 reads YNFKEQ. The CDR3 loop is CASSQRSGYSSYNEQFF. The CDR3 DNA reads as TGTGCCAGCAGCCAAAGAAGCGGGTATAGCTCCTACAATGAGCAGTTCTTC.

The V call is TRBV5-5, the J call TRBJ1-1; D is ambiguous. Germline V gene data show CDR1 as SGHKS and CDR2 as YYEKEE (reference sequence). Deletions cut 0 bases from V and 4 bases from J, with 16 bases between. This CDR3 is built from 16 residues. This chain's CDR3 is CASSLADLLTVTEAFF. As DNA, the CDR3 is TGTGCCAGCAGCTTGGCCGACCTACTGACGGTCACTGAAGCTTTCTTT.

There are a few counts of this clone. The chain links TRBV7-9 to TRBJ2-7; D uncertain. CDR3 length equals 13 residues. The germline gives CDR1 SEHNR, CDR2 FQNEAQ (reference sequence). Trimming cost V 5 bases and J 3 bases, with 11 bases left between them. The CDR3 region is CASSRPVSYEQYF. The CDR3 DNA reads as TGTGCCAGCAGCCGCCCAGTGAGCTACGAGCAGTACTTC.

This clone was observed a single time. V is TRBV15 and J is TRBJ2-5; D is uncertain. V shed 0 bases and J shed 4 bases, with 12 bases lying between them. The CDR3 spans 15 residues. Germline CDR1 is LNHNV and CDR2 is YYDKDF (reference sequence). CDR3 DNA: TGTGCCACCAGCAGAGATCTAGGTTCAGGAGAGACCCAGTACTTC. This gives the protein CATSRDLGSGETQYF.

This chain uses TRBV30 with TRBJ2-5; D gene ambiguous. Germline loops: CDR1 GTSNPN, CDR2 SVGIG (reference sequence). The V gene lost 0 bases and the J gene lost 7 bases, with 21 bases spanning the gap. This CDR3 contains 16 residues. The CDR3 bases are TGTGCCTGGAGTGTACAAGGACGGACGACTTCAGTGACCCAGTACTTC. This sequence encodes CAWSVQGRTTSVTQYF.

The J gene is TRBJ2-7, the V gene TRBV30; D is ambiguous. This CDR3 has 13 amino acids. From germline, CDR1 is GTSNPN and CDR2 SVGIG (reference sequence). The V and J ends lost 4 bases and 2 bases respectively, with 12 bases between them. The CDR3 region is CAWNGVPTYEQYF. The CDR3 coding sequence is TGTGCCTGGAATGGGGTCCCAACCTACGAGCAGTACTTC.

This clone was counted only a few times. The CDR3 sequence: CSAGWTGDQPQHF. The CDR3 nucleotides are TGCAGCGCCGGATGGACAGGGGATCAGCCCCAGCATTTT. The chain has TRBV29-1 and TRBJ1-5, with TRBD1 matching over 9 bases. With 7 bases clipped from V and 5 bases from J, the junction kept 6 bases outside the gene matches. The CDR3 has 13 residues. Germline V gene sequence: CDR1 SQVTM, CDR2 ANQGSEA.

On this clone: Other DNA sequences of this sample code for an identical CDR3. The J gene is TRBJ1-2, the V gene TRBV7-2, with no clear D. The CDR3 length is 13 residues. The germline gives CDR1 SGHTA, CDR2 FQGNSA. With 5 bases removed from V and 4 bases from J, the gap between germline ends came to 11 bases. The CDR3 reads CASSPSVSYGYTF. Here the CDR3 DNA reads TGTGCCAGCAGCCCCTCAGTCAGCTATGGCTACACCTTC.

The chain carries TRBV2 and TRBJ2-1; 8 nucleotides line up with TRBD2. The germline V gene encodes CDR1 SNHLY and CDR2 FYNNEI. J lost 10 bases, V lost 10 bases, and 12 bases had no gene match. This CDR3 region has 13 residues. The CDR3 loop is CATQLAALMEQFF. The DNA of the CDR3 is TGTGCCACCCAACTAGCGGCACTCATGGAGCAGTTCTTC. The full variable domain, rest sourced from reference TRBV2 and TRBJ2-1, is EPEVTQTPSHQVTQMGQEVILRCVPISNHLYFYWYRQILGQKVEFLVSFYNNEISEKSEIFDDQFSVERPDGSNFTLKIRSTKLEDSAMYFCATQLAALMEQFFGPGTRLTVL.

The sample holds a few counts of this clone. CDR3 region: CSSGRETQYF. The CDR3, as DNA: TGCAGTTCTGGGAGGGAGACCCAGTACTTC. This chain uses TRBV20-1 with TRBJ2-5; D is perhaps TRBD2 (6 bases). The CDR3 totals 10 residues. Germline CDR1 is DFQATT and CDR2 is SNEGSKA (reference sequence). Trimming cost V 8 bases and J 5 bases, with 9 bases left between them.

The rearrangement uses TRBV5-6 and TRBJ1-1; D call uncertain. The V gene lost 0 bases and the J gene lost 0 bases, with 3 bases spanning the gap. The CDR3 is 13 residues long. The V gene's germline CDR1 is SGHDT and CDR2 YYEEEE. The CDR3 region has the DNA TGTGCCAGCAGCTTGGATATGAACACTGAAGCTTTCTTT. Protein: CASSLDMNTEAFF. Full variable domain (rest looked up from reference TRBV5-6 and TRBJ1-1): DAGVTQSPTHLIKTRGQQVTLRCSPKSGHDTVSWYQQALGQGPQFIFQYYEEEERQRGNFPDRFSGHQFPNYSSELNVNALLLGDSALYLCASSLDMNTEAFFGQGTRLTVV.

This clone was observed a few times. DNA for the CDR3: TGCAGCGTTGGAACGGTAAACCCATTGGAGCAGTACTTC. It translates to CSVGTVNPLEQYF. This rearrangement joins TRBV29-1 to TRBJ2-7; D is undetermined. The CDR3 consists of 13 residues. V lost 4 bases and J 7 bases, leaving 17 bases between the germline ends. Germline-derived CDR1 and CDR2 are SQVTM and ANQGSEA.

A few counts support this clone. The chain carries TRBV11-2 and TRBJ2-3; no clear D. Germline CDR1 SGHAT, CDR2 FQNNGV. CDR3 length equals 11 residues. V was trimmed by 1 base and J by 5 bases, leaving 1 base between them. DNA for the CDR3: TGTGCCAGCAGCTTAGTAGATACGCAGTATTTT. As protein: CASSLVDTQYF.

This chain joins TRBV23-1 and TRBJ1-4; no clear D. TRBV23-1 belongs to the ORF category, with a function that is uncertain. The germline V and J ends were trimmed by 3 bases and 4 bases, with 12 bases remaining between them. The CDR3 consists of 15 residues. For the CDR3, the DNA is TGCGCCAGCAGTCAGTTGTGGGAGGATAATGAAAAACTGTTTTTT. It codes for CASSQLWEDNEKLFF.

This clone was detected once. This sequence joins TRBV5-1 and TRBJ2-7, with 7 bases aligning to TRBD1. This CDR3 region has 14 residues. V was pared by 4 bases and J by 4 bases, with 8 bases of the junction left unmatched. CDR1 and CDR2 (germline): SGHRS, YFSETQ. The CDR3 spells CASSRVGTAYEQYF. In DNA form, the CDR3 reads TGCGCCAGCAGCCGGGTGGGGACAGCGTACGAGCAGTACTTC.

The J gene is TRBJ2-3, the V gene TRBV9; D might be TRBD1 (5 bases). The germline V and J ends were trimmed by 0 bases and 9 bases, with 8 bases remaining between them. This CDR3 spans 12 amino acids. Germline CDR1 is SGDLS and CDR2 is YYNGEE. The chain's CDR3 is CASSVGQSTQYF. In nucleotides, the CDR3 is TGTGCCAGCAGCGTAGGACAGTCCACGCAGTATTTT.

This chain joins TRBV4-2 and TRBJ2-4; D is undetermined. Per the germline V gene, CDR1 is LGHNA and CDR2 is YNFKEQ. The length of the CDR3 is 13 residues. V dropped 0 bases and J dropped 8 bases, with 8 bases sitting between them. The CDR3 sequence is CASSQESWDIQYF. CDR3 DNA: TGTGCCAGCAGCCAAGAATCCTGGGACATTCAGTACTTC.